The 26 T cell receptor beta chains reported below all come from one sample, sequenced in a study of T cell changes during pregnancy in multiple sclerosis (dated 2019 in TCRdb). The receptor library was made with the immunoSEQ multiplex PCR assay. TCRdb re-hosts the immuneACCESS table, in-frame sequences only. Its copies lack some clones; in the studies checked, an unresolved V gene accounts for under half of them, and the cause for the rest is not known. The sample table contains about 40,000 clones; only one count was recorded for 90% to 95% of them. 7.8% of the sample goes to the ten largest clones. The sequencing here drew on CD8+ T cells from peripheral blood mononuclear cells, taken before pregnancy. These TCRs come from a female donor with multiple sclerosis, enrolled in a pregnancy study.

This clone was detected only a few times. The chain combines TRBV4-1 with TRBJ1-4; D is unresolved. CDR1 and CDR2 from the germline V gene are MGHRA and YSYEKL. The V end was cut by 2 bases, the J end by 7 bases, with 14 bases between. The CDR3 is 15 residues long. The CDR3 region has the DNA TGCGCCAGCAGCCAAAGCGGAGGTTCCGGTGAAAAACTGTTTTTT. Translated, it gives CASSQSGGSGEKLFF.

V gene TRBV11-2 combines with J gene TRBJ2-3; the match to TRBD1 covers 7 bases. Trimming took 4 bases from V and 5 from J; bases not matched to a gene: 3. This CDR3 is built from 13 residues. The germline CDR1 and CDR2 sequences are SGHAT and FQNNGV. This chain's CDR3 is CASSYTGEDTQYF. The CDR3 DNA sequence: TGTGCCAGCAGCTATACAGGGGAAGATACGCAGTATTTT.

The table lists this clone with a count of one. This chain joins TRBV29-1 and TRBJ2-4; 10 nucleotides line up with TRBD2. The CDR3 is made up of 14 amino acids. V lost 3 bases and J lost 8; bases outside the gene matches: 7. CDR1 and CDR2 (germline): SQVTM, ANQGSEA. CDR3: CSVDSASGSDIQYF. DNA for the CDR3: TGCAGCGTTGACTCGGCTAGCGGGAGTGACATTCAGTACTTC.

This chain links TRBV19 with TRBJ1-1, with D hard to call. Per germline, CDR1 LNHDA and CDR2 SQIVND (reference sequence). The V gene lost 3 bases and the J gene lost 2 bases, with 4 bases spanning the gap. This CDR3 spans 12 amino acids. The CDR3 DNA sequence: TGTGCCAGTAGTATGACTAACACTGAAGCTTTCTTT. This translates into CASSMTNTEAFF.

The rearrangement uses TRBV5-1 and TRBJ2-7, with D maybe TRBD2 (5 bases). Germline V gene data show CDR1 as SGHRS and CDR2 as YFSETQ. CDR3 length: 15 amino acids. V shed 0 bases and J shed 3 bases, with 13 bases lying between them. CDR3 in amino acids: CASSLESADYYEQYF. In DNA, the CDR3 is TGCGCCAGCAGCTTGGAAAGTGCAGACTACTACGAGCAGTACTTC.

This chain links TRBV7-9 with TRBJ2-2; TRBD1 agrees at 11 bases. The CDR3 spans 16 residues. J lost 4 bases, V lost 4 bases, and 5 bases had no gene match. Germline lookup yields CDR1 SEHNR and CDR2 FQNEAQ (reference sequence). CDR3 region: CASSSGTGGFTGELFF. Written as DNA, the CDR3 is TGTGCCAGCAGCTCGGGGACAGGGGGATTCACCGGGGAGCTGTTTTTT.

The CDR3 sequence is CASSQTGPGIGELFF. The DNA for the CDR3 is TGTGCCAGCAGCCAAACAGGGCCGGGGATCGGGGAGCTGTTTTTT. The rearrangement joins TRBV7-9 to TRBJ2-2; a weak D match, TRBD1 (6 bases). Germline V CDR1 and CDR2: SEHNR, FQNEAQ (reference sequence). The CDR3 contains 15 residues. Trimming removed 5 bases at V and 7 bases at J, with 17 bases between.

This chain uses TRBV25-1 with TRBJ2-5, with 12 bases that match TRBD2. Looked up from germline, CDR1 is MGHDK and CDR2 is SYGVNS. V shed 7 bases, J shed 5 bases, and the junction held 8 bases outside the gene matches. The CDR3 covers 15 residues. The CDR3 is CASNPSGRADETQYF. In nucleotides, the CDR3 is TGTGCCAGCAACCCTAGCGGGAGGGCGGACGAGACCCAGTACTTC.

The chain carries TRBV5-1 and TRBJ2-1, with D hard to call. V was clipped by 6 bases and J by 0 bases, with 13 bases between them. The CDR3 runs 15 residues. The germline CDR1 and CDR2 sequences are SGHRS and YFSETQ. CDR3 amino acids: CASTNPPGSYNEQFF. CDR3 bases: TGCGCCAGCACAAACCCTCCGGGCTCCTACAATGAGCAGTTCTTC.

The rearrangement uses TRBV7-9 and TRBJ1-5; 12 nucleotides line up with TRBD1. Germline loops: CDR1 SEHNR, CDR2 FQNEAQ (reference sequence). The CDR3 totals 16 residues. The CDR3: CATQDGTGGADQPQHF. CDR3 nucleotides: TGTGCGACCCAAGATGGGACAGGGGGCGCGGATCAGCCCCAGCATTTT.

The chain recombines TRBV29-1 with TRBJ2-1, with 14 bases that match TRBD2. The CDR3 is made up of 15 amino acids. V lost 6 bases to trimming and J lost 10 bases; unmatched junction nucleotides: 11. CDR1 SQVTM and CDR2 ANQGSEA come from the germline V gene. The CDR3 reads CSVATSGRAYIEQFF. The CDR3 nucleotides read TGCAGCGTCGCGACTAGCGGGAGGGCCTATATAGAGCAGTTCTTC.

This chain uses TRBV7-9 with TRBJ2-1, with TRBD2 as a possible D gene (5 bases). CDR1 SEHNR and CDR2 FQNEAQ come from the germline V gene (reference sequence). The CDR3 covers 16 residues. V was trimmed by 4 bases and J by 8 bases, leaving 21 bases between them. The CDR3 DNA is TGTGCCAGCAGCTCCCTAATGGGAGTGAGTGTCGATGAGCAGTTCTTC. Protein product: CASSSLMGVSVDEQFF.

The rearrangement links TRBV7-8 to TRBJ2-1, with D possibly TRBD2 on 7 matching bases. V was cut by 1 base and J by 10 bases, with 20 bases left in between. The CDR3 is made up of 16 amino acids. Germline V gene sequence: CDR1 SGHVS, CDR2 FQNEAQ. This CDR3 is CASSLEPGGGLGEQFF. The CDR3 DNA reads TGTGCCAGCAGCTTAGAACCGGGGGGCGGATTAGGGGAGCAGTTCTTC.

This rearrangement joins TRBV5-4 to TRBJ2-7; 8 positions match TRBD2. V was pared by 2 bases and J by 1 base, with 5 bases of the junction left unmatched. The germline V gene has CDR1 SGHNT and CDR2 YYREEE (reference sequence). This CDR3 spans 15 amino acids. The CDR3 nucleotides read TGTGCCAGCAGCTTCTGGGGCGGGAGGTCCTACGAGCAGTACTTC. It codes for CASSFWGGRSYEQYF. Based on the CDR3 plus reference TRBV5-4 and TRBJ2-7, the full variable domain is ETGVTQSPTHLIKTRGQQVTLRCSSQSGHNTVSWYQQALGQGPQFIFQYYREEENGRGNFPPRFSGLQFPNYSSELNVNALELDDSALYLCASSFWGGRSYEQYFGPGTRLTVT.

The genes are TRBV4-1 and TRBJ2-3; tentative D call: TRBD2 (6 bases). The CDR3 spans 16 residues. The V end was cut by 0 bases, the J end by 6 bases, with 16 bases between. Germline CDR1 is MGHRA and CDR2 is YSYEKL. CDR3 sequence (DNA): TGCGCCAGCAGCCAAGAGGGCCTATCGGGACTGGATACGCAGTATTTT. Its protein product is CASSQEGLSGLDTQYF.

This sequence joins TRBV28 and TRBJ1-1; D remains unclear. Germline V gene data show CDR1 as MDHEN and CDR2 as SYDVKM. Deletions cut 6 bases from V and 3 bases from J, with 8 bases between. The CDR3 covers 12 residues. The CDR3 DNA sequence: TGTGCCAGCAGGCTCCGGGACACTGAAGCTTTCTTT. This encodes CASRLRDTEAFF.

The rearrangement joins TRBV7-2 to TRBJ1-2, with D possibly matching TRBD1 (6 bases). Trimming left V 6 bases short and J 7 bases short, with 27 bases between. The CDR3 is made up of 17 amino acids. Germline V gene data show CDR1 as SGHTA and CDR2 as FQGNSA. The CDR3 protein is CASSPITRTAPKGGYTF. The DNA of the CDR3 is TGTGCCAGCAGTCCCATCACCCGGACAGCGCCTAAGGGTGGCTACACCTTC.

The CDR3 DNA reads as TGTGCCAGCAGGCGCATCCAAGGACTAGCGGAGGTGATAGAAAAAGATACGCAGTATTTT. This sequence encodes CASRRIQGLAEVIEKDTQYF. J is TRBJ2-3 and V is TRBV13, with 10 bases that match TRBD2. CDR1 is PRHDT, CDR2 FYEKMQ, per germline (reference sequence). This CDR3 region has 20 residues. The V gene end was trimmed by 6 bases and the J gene end by 5 bases; junction bases not matched to a gene: 23.

Here the CDR3 reads CASSTGQGDEQYF. In nucleotides, the CDR3 is TGTGCCAGCAGCACGGGACAGGGAGACGAGCAGTACTTC. This chain connects TRBV7-9 to TRBJ2-7; the match to TRBD1 covers 9 bases. Unmatched junction bases numbered 4, after V lost 5 bases and J lost 5 bases. The V gene's germline CDR1 is SEHNR and CDR2 FQNEAQ (reference sequence). This CDR3 is 13 amino acids long.

The chain couples TRBV19 to TRBJ1-3; D is unresolved. CDR1 is LNHDA and CDR2 is SQIVND in the germline V gene (reference sequence). V gave up 6 bases and J gave up 0 bases, with 6 bases separating them. CDR3 length equals 13 residues. This CDR3 reads CASRPGSGNTIYF. DNA of the CDR3: TGTGCCAGTAGACCCGGCTCTGGAAACACCATATATTTT.

V usage is TRBV7-9 and J usage is TRBJ1-2, with 7 bases fitting TRBD1. The V and J ends lost 1 base and 6 bases, in that order; junction bases with no gene match: 2. This CDR3 region has 13 residues. The germline V gene has CDR1 SEHNR and CDR2 FQNEAQ (reference sequence). The DNA of the CDR3 is TGTGCCAGCAGCTTAGGAGGACAGGATGGCTACACCTTC. Amino acids: CASSLGGQDGYTF.

This chain joins TRBV30 and TRBJ2-2, with D tentatively TRBD1 (7 bases). Trimming stripped 5 bases from V and 3 bases from J, with 16 bases between. The CDR3 sequence is 15 residues long. Germline V gene lookup returns CDR1 GTSNPN and CDR2 SVGIG (reference sequence). Here the CDR3 DNA reads TGTGCCTGGCGTCCAGGGGGGCGAGACACCGGGGAGCTGTTTTTT. This encodes CAWRPGGRDTGELFF.

This clone was counted once. The chain links TRBV7-6 to TRBJ2-7; TRBD2 agrees at 7 bases. J gave up 0 bases and V 1 base, and 6 bases lay outside the gene matches. Germline V gives CDR1 SGHVS, CDR2 FNYEAQ. The CDR3 runs to 16 residues. The CDR3 DNA sequence: TGTGCCAGCAGCTTAGGCGGGGGTTTCCCCTCCTACGAGCAGTACTTC. Encoded protein: CASSLGGGFPSYEQYF.

The chain couples TRBV28 to TRBJ2-7, with TRBD2 identical over 7 bases. This CDR3 region has 13 residues. Germline trimming cut 11 bases from V and 4 bases from J; bases unmatched to any gene: 11. From germline, CDR1 is MDHEN and CDR2 SYDVKM. The CDR3 protein is CAVRGGRDYEQYF. CDR3 sequence (DNA): TGTGCCGTTCGCGGGGGAAGGGATTACGAGCAGTACTTC. Complete variable domain (other parts from reference TRBV28 and TRBJ2-7): DVKVTQSSRYLVKRTGEKVFLECVQDMDHENMFWYRQDPGLGLRLIYFSYDVKMKEKGDIPEGYSVSREKKERFSLILESASTNQTSMYLCAVRGGRDYEQYFGPGTRLTVT.

This clone came up once. The rearrangement uses TRBV2 and TRBJ2-3; 8 bases match TRBD1. There are 15 residues in the CDR3. The V segment lost 9 bases and the J segment 2 bases; nucleotides outside the gene matches: 10. CDR1 and CDR2 (germline): SNHLY, FYNNEI. CDR3 nucleotides: TGTGCCAGTAGCCAGACAGGGGCCTACACAGATACGCAGTATTTT. Its translation is CASSQTGAYTDTQYF.

The chain has TRBV9 and TRBJ2-2; 11 nucleotides agree with TRBD2. The CDR3 contains 20 residues. CDR1 is SGDLS and CDR2 is YYNGEE in the germline V gene. V shed 4 bases, J shed 0 bases, and the junction held 14 bases outside the gene matches. The CDR3 DNA reads as TGTGCCAGCAGCCTCCGTAGGACTAGCGGGCATACCGCGAACACCGGGGAGCTGTTTTTT. The encoded protein is CASSLRRTSGHTANTGELFF.